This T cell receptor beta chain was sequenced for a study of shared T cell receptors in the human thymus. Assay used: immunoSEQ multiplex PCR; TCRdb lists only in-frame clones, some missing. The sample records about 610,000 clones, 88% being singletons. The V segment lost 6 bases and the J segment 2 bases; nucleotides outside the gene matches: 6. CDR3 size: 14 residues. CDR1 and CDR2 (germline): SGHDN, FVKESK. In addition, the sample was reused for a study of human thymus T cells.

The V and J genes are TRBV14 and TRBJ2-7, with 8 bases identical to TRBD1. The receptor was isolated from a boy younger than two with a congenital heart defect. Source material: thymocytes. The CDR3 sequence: CASSPDRETYEQYF. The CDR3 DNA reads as TGTGCCAGCAGTCCGGACAGGGAGACCTACGAGCAGTACTTC. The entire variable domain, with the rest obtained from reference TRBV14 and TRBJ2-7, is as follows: EAGVTQFPSHSVIEKGQTVTLRCDPISGHDNLYWYRRVMGKEIKFLLHFVKESKQDESGMPNNRFLAERTGGTYSTLKVQPAELEDSGVYFCASSPDRETYEQYFGPGTRLTVT.